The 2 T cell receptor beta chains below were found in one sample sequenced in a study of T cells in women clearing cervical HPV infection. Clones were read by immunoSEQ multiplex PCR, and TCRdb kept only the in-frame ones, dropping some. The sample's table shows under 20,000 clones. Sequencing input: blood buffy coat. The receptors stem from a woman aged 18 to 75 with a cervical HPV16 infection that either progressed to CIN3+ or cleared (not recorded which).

This chain's CDR3 is CASSMGNRGLNQPQHF. The part of the CDR3 DNA that was read is TGTGCCAGTAGTATGGGGAACAGGGGTCTCAATCAGCCC. The chain combines TRBV19 with TRBJ1-5; 7 nucleotides agree with TRBD1. The DNA ends 3 residues before the CDR3 does, and the rest of the CDR3 is filled in from the germline J gene. There are 16 residues in the CDR3. J lost 3 bases, V lost 3 bases, and 8 bases had no gene match. The germline V gene encodes CDR1 LNHDA and CDR2 SQIVND (reference sequence). The full variable domain, with the rest looked up from reference TRBV19 and TRBJ1-5, is DGGITQSPKYLFRKEGQNVTLSCEQNLNHDAMYWYRQDPGQGLRLIYYSQIVNDFQKGDIAEGYSVSREKKESFPLTVTSAQKNPTAFYLCASSMGNRGLNQPQHFGDGTRLSIL.

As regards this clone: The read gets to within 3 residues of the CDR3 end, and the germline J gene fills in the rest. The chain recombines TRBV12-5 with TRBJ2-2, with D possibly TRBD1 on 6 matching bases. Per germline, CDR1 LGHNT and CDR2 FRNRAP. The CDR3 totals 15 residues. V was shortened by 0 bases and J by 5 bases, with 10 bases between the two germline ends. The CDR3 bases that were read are TGTGCTAGTGGTTTGGTAGGGGGTGAGACCGGGGAG. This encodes CASGLVGGETGE. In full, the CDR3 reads CASGLVGGETGELFF.